The rows below give T cell receptor beta chains drawn from one sample of a study of radiotherapy plus CTLA-4 blockade in lung cancer. The data were produced by immunoSEQ multiplex PCR, yet TCRdb's version contains in-frame clones alone and is incomplete. Here the sample spans over 70,000 clones, approximately 83% being singletons. Here the sequenced sample was peripheral blood, taken from a patient treated with radiotherapy plus ipilimumab. These receptors were taken from a human donor with non-small cell lung cancer who had a partial response to radiotherapy plus ipilimumab. Both conserved end residues are part of each CDR3. The D gene is left open where the match is weak. The size entry is marked missing in some rows and otherwise reads once, few, many or a size class.

>TRBJ2-7|TRBV28|-|TRBD2
TGTGCCAGAGAGCGGGAGTGGGCCTACGAGCAGTACTTC
CAREREWAYEQYF
>TRBJ2-3|TRBV10-2|-|-
TGCGCCAGCAGCCGCAGGGCCTACACAGATACGCAGTATTTT
CASSRRAYTDTQYF
>TRBJ2-2|TRBV19|-|TRBD2
TGTGCCAGTAGTTCGTGGACTAGCCAGGGCACCGGGGAGCTGTTTTTT
CASSSWTSQGTGELFF
>TRBJ2-1|TRBV5-1|-|TRBD1
TGCGCCAGCAGCTTGGGGGGGACAGGGGCAGTACATGAGCAGTTCTTC
CASSLGGTGAVHEQFF
>TRBJ2-2|TRBV29-1|-|-
TGCAGCGTTGAAGCCGACAGACCCGGGGAGCTGTTTTTT
CSVEADRPGELFF
>TRBJ2-1|TRBV7-3|-|TRBD2
TGTGCCAGCAGCCCTCAACTAGCGGGAGTCGCCAATGAGCAGTTCTTC
CASSPQLAGVANEQFF
>TRBJ1-5|TRBV30|-|-
TGTGCCTGGAATCCGGGACAAGGAGTATCTCAGCCCCAGCATTTT
CAWNPGQGVSQPQHF
>TRBJ1-1|TRBV29-1|-|-
TGCAGCGTTGTAATAGGGGCCGGGACTGAAGCTTTCTTT
CSVVIGAGTEAFF
>TRBJ2-7|TRBV28|-|TRBD2
TGTGCCAGCAGGTGGGGGGGGGCCTACGAGCAGTACTTC
CASRWGGAYEQYF
>TRBJ2-5|TRBV11-2|-|-
TGTGCCAGCAGCTATTACCCCCGGGGTGAAGAAGAGACCCAGTACTTC
CASSYYPRGEEETQYF
>TRBJ2-7|TRBV13|-|TRBD2
TGTGCCAGCAGCCCCAGTGTAGCGGGGCCCTACGAGCAGTACTTC
CASSPSVAGPYEQYF
>TRBJ1-6|TRBV9|-|-
TGTGCCAGCAGCGTAGGAGGGCAGAGAAATTCACCCCTCCACTTT
CASSVGGQRNSPLHF
>TRBJ2-7|TRBV10-3|-|-
TGTGCCATCAGTGAGTTTGGAGGGATTAAGGCCGAGCAGTACTTC
CAISEFGGIKAEQYF
>TRBJ2-5|TRBV10-2|-|-
TGCGCCAGCAGTGTGTTAAGAGCAGAGACCCAGTACTTC
CASSVLRAETQYF
>TRBJ1-2|TRBV4-3|-|-
TGCGCCAGCAGCCAGGTACTTGGATTGACAGCCTCCGCAGGGTATGGCTACACCTTC
CASSQVLGLTASAGYGYTF
>TRBJ1-2|TRBV28|few|-
TGTGCCAGCAGGCCACCCCAGTTCTATGGCTACACCTTC
CASRPPQFYGYTF
>TRBJ1-5|TRBV9|-|-
TGTGCCAGCAGCCCCCCGACAGGAGTGGGTAGGGATCAGCCCCAGCATTTT
CASSPPTGVGRDQPQHF
>TRBJ1-2|TRBV28|-|-
TGTGCCAGCAGTTTCGGCAGGGGCTATGGCTACACCTTC
CASSFGRGYGYTF
>TRBJ1-2|TRBV15|few|-
TGTGCCACCAGCAGGGAAACAGGGCGCTGGGGCTACACCTTC
CATSRETGRWGYTF
>TRBJ1-1|TRBV30|-|-
TGTGCCTGGAGTGTTGGGGCAAATGAAGCTTTCTTT
CAWSVGANEAFF
>TRBJ1-1|TRBV14|-|-
TGTGCCAGCAGCCATTTCGTGGACAGAGAAGCTTTCTTT
CASSHFVDREAFF
>TRBJ2-3|TRBV7-2|-|TRBD2
TGTGCCAGCAGCTTAGGACTAGCGAGTACAGATACGCAGTATTTT
CASSLGLASTDTQYF